What follows is one TCR beta chain and its context. The antigen is not known. Germline values: CDR1 MNHEY, CDR2 SMNVEV (reference sequence). The CDR3 sequence is 14 residues long. This entry is derived from a study of CXCR3-negative and CXCR3-positive naive CD8 T cells. Findings and caveats of the study: Relative to CXCR3-negative naive cells, CXCR3-positive naive cells had more hydrophobic TRB CDR3s. The study found comparably high diversity in both naive subsets and much lower diversity in memory CD8+ cells.

The method, 5' RACE with UMI labels, was used to prepare the TRB cDNA libraries. For each CDR3 protein, TCRdb gives one entry from its re-call of the 5' RACE reads, without DNA. This table lists more than 80,000 distinct CDR3 sequences. Subsets of CD8+ T cells were each sorted in triplicate at approximately 300,000 cells apiece. Naive CD8+ T cells had a CD45RO-CCR7+CD27+CD95- phenotype. The clonotype was recovered from a human donor in good health. Some clones in this sample may be carry-over from other donors' samples. This chain joins TRBV27 and TRBJ2-1; TCRdb's D gene call, TRBD1, goes unchecked for lack of DNA. The sequenced material came from naive CXCR3+ CD8+ T cells from blood. Subset denoted: CD45RO-CCR7+CD27+CD95- naive CD8+ T cells expressing CXCR3 (TNR3+). This CDR3 reads CASSEGTGPGEQFF.